One and the same sample provided the 30 T cell receptor beta chains below, sequenced in a study of blood T cell repertoires in COVID-19. Here immunoSEQ multiplex PCR was the method, and the copy in TCRdb shows in-frame clones only, minus some. In the table there are about 230,000 clones, roughly nine tenths of which are singletons. Source material: PBMCs or T cells enriched from blood (not recorded which). Source of these receptors: a woman aged 25 to 39 with acute COVID-19.

The chain joins TRBV10-3 to TRBJ1-1, with a tentative D call TRBD1 (5 bases). V lost 5 bases and J lost 2, with 12 bases in between. The germline V gene has CDR1 ENHRY and CDR2 SYGVKD. The CDR3 runs to 14 residues. The CDR3 is CAISRGQINTEAFF. In nucleotides, the CDR3 is TGTGCCATCAGTAGGGGCCAGATAAACACTGAAGCTTTCTTT.

J is TRBJ2-1 and V is TRBV6-2 or TRBV6-3; 9 bases fit TRBD1. Trimming took 5 bases from V and 4 from J; bases not matched to a gene: 6. The CDR3 contains 15 residues. Germline CDR1 is MNHEY and CDR2 is SVGEGT. In DNA, the CDR3 is TGTGCCAGCAGTCATGGACAGGGGCGGTACAATGAGCAGTTCTTC. It specifies CASSHGQGRYNEQFF.

The rearrangement joins TRBV10-2 to TRBJ2-7; 11 bases are a match to TRBD1. There are 15 residues in the CDR3. V was pared by 4 bases and J by 5 bases, with 7 bases of the junction left unmatched. CDR1 and CDR2 (germline): WSHSY, SAAADI. DNA of the CDR3: TGCGCCAGCAGTGCCCCGGGACAGGGGGTCCACGAGCAGTACTTC. This sequence encodes CASSAPGQGVHEQYF.

This rearrangement joins TRBV6-1 to TRBJ2-3; tentative D call: TRBD2 (6 bases). The germline CDR1 and CDR2 sequences are MNHNS and SASEGT. The CDR3 loop spans 15 amino acids. V lost 8 bases and J lost 2, with 17 bases in between. As DNA, the CDR3 is TGTGCCAGCTCCGGTAGGGCTAGCGACACAGATACGCAGTATTTT. Its translation: CASSGRASDTDTQYF.

This sequence joins TRBV9 and TRBJ2-1; 7 bases match TRBD2. After removal of 2 bases from V and 1 base from J, the junction contained 6 bases not matched to a gene. The germline CDR1 and CDR2 sequences are SGDLS and YYNGEE. The CDR3 extends over 16 amino acids. The CDR3 is CASSVVSGVSYNEQFF. The CDR3 DNA is TGTGCCAGCAGCGTGGTCAGCGGGGTATCCTACAATGAGCAGTTCTTC.

V is TRBV5-4 and J is TRBJ2-5; D perhaps matches TRBD1 (6 bases). Germline CDR1 and CDR2: SGHNT and YYREEE (reference sequence). The CDR3 extends over 13 amino acids. Trimming stripped 1 base from V and 5 bases from J, with 9 bases between. CDR3 nucleotide sequence: TGTGCCAGCAGCTTGCAAGGGGGTGAGACCCAGTACTTC. Encoded protein: CASSLQGGETQYF.

V is TRBV6-1 and J is TRBJ1-2; D remains ambiguous. Germline V CDR1 and CDR2: MNHNS, SASEGT. The CDR3 has 14 amino acids. The V gene lost 3 bases and the J gene lost 3 bases, with 11 bases spanning the gap. The CDR3, as DNA: TGTGCCAGCAGTGAGGGATGGGGAGACTATGGCTACACCTTC. Protein product: CASSEGWGDYGYTF.

The chain is built from TRBV29-1 and TRBJ1-1; 7 bases match TRBD1. The V and J ends lost 6 bases and 1 base, in that order; junction bases with no gene match: 2. This CDR3 is 12 amino acids long. Per germline, CDR1 SQVTM and CDR2 ANQGSEA. This chain's CDR3 is CSVGQRNTEAFF. CDR3 bases: TGCAGCGTGGGACAGCGGAACACTGAAGCTTTCTTT.

The chain is built from TRBV3-1 (or the pseudogene TRBV3-2) and TRBJ2-1; 10 bases align to TRBD2. CDR1 is LGHDT and CDR2 is YNNKEL in the germline V gene (reference sequence). Unmatched junction bases numbered 9, after V lost 5 bases and J lost 8 bases. The CDR3 extends over 15 amino acids. The CDR3 is CASSALAGVGDEQFF. The DNA of the CDR3 is TGTGCCAGCAGCGCGCTAGCGGGGGTAGGGGATGAGCAGTTCTTC.

This chain joins TRBV3-1 (or the pseudogene TRBV3-2) and TRBJ1-4; 8 nucleotides agree with TRBD1. J was trimmed by 5 bases and V by 1 base; bases with no gene match: 3. The germline V gene encodes CDR1 LGHDT and CDR2 YNNKEL (reference sequence). This CDR3 contains 15 residues. This chain's CDR3 is CASSQGDRQNEKLFF. In DNA, the CDR3 is TGTGCCAGCAGCCAAGGGGACAGGCAGAATGAAAAACTGTTTTTT.

This sequence joins TRBV9 and TRBJ1-5; no firm D call. Germline V CDR1 and CDR2: SGDLS, YYNGEE. The CDR3 length is 15 residues. Trimming shortened V by 7 bases and J by 2 bases, and 16 bases separated the two germline ends. The CDR3 loop is CASGPGNGGNQPQHF. CDR3 sequence (DNA): TGTGCCAGCGGCCCCGGCAACGGGGGCAATCAGCCCCAGCATTTT.

The chain uses TRBV18 and TRBJ1-6; D is perhaps TRBD1 (6 bases). The V end lost 3 bases, the J end lost 0 bases, and 12 bases lay between the germline ends. The CDR3 is 17 amino acids. Per the germline V gene, CDR1 is KGHSH and CDR2 is LQKENI. The CDR3 bases are TGTGCCAGCTCACCGAGGGACACCAGCTCCTATAATTCACCCCTCCACTTT. It translates to CASSPRDTSSYNSPLHF.

The J gene is TRBJ1-1, the V gene TRBV10-3; D not resolved. V was pared by 6 bases and J by 1 base, with 6 bases between. Germline CDR1 reads ENHRY; CDR2 reads SYGVKD. This CDR3 has 12 amino acids. CDR3 region: CAISEQNTEAFF. As DNA, the CDR3 is TGTGCCATCAGCGAACAGAACACTGAAGCTTTCTTT.

This sequence joins TRBV7-2 and TRBJ1-2; 9 positions match TRBD1. The CDR3 sequence is 15 residues long. Germline V gene lookup returns CDR1 SGHTA and CDR2 FQGNSA. Unmatched junction bases numbered 8, after V lost 5 bases and J lost 4 bases. The CDR3, as DNA: TGTGCCAGCAGCGCACAGGGGGCCCAAGTCTATGGCTACACCTTC. It is translated as CASSAQGAQVYGYTF.

The rearrangement uses TRBV6-2 or TRBV6-3 and TRBJ2-7; maybe TRBD2 (6 bases). Germline V CDR1 and CDR2: MNHEY, SVGEGT. Trimming left V 2 bases short and J 3 bases short, with 20 bases between. The CDR3 sequence is 17 residues long. The CDR3 protein is CASSYDAPTREGYEQYF. The CDR3 bases are TGTGCCAGCAGTTACGATGCTCCGACTAGAGAAGGCTACGAGCAGTACTTC.

This chain uses TRBV2 with TRBJ1-2; 8 nucleotides agree with TRBD1. CDR1 is SNHLY and CDR2 is FYNNEI in the germline V gene. CDR3 length equals 14 residues. V lost 0 bases and J lost 8; bases outside the gene matches: 5. The DNA of the CDR3 is TGTGCCAGCAGTGAAGCCCAGGGGGCTAGGGGCTACACCTTC. It specifies CASSEAQGARGYTF.

The chain joins TRBV11-3 to TRBJ2-1, with D maybe TRBD1 (5 bases). Germline assignment: CDR1 SGHNT and CDR2 YENEEA. Trimming shortened V by 5 bases and J by 1 base, and 12 bases separated the two germline ends. CDR3 length: 15 amino acids. CDR3 amino acids: CASSPYRRSYNEQFF. CDR3 nucleotide sequence: TGTGCCAGCAGCCCATACAGGAGATCCTACAATGAGCAGTTCTTC.

The chain employs TRBV6-6 and TRBJ2-2; D possibly corresponds to TRBD1 (6 bases). Trimming cost V 8 bases and J 0 bases, with 13 bases left between them. The CDR3 contains 15 residues. Germline CDR1 MNHNY, CDR2 SVGAGI (reference sequence). CDR3 DNA sequence: TGTGCCAGCTGTACAGGGTTCGCGAACACCGGGGAGCTGTTTTTT. It is translated as CASCTGFANTGELFF.

This chain joins TRBV6-5 and TRBJ2-3, with D possibly matching TRBD1 (6 bases). The CDR3 consists of 15 residues. Trimming cost V 4 bases and J 8 bases, with 19 bases left between them. Germline loops: CDR1 MNHEY, CDR2 SVGAGI. The CDR3 sequence is CASSSQYRAFGTQYF. In nucleotides, the CDR3 is TGTGCCAGCAGTTCCCAGTACAGGGCTTTCGGTACGCAGTATTTT.

The gene calls are TRBV4-1 and TRBJ1-6, with a weak D call TRBD1 (5 bases). CDR3 length: 17 amino acids. Per germline, CDR1 MGHRA and CDR2 YSYEKL. The ends were cut back, 4 bases at V and 5 bases at J, with 18 bases in the middle. The CDR3 DNA sequence: TGCGCCAGCAGCCTTTTCCTAGGGGTTCGGAATAATTCACCCCTCCACTTT. Protein: CASSLFLGVRNNSPLHF.

The V and J genes are TRBV9 and TRBJ1-1, with D maybe TRBD1 (5 bases). V was cut by 4 bases and J by 4 bases, with 14 bases left in between. Germline V CDR1 and CDR2: SGDLS, YYNGEE. The CDR3 is 14 residues long. Here the CDR3 DNA reads TGTGCCAGCAGCCCCTCGCCGGGGGGCACTGAAGCTTTCTTT. This sequence encodes CASSPSPGGTEAFF.

V usage is TRBV5-1 and J usage is TRBJ2-7; the match to TRBD1 covers 9 bases. CDR1 is SGHRS, CDR2 YFSETQ, per germline. The V segment lost 4 bases and the J segment 6 bases; nucleotides outside the gene matches: 8. This CDR3 has 14 residues. CDR3 sequence (DNA): TGCGCCAGCAGCCCCGGGACAGGGAATTTCGAGCAGTACTTC. Its translation is CASSPGTGNFEQYF.

This rearrangement joins TRBV4-3 to TRBJ2-7; 10 nucleotides line up with TRBD2. Trimming at V came to 1 base and at J to 0 bases, leaving 12 bases not matched to a gene. The CDR3 runs 19 residues. Germline V gives CDR1 LGHNA, CDR2 YSLEER. The CDR3 region is CASSQVYGSGGPFSYEQYF. The CDR3 nucleotides read TGCGCCAGCAGCCAAGTATATGGTAGCGGGGGGCCCTTCTCCTACGAGCAGTACTTC.

This sequence joins TRBV7-9 and TRBJ2-5, with a possible D match to TRBD1 (6 bases). This CDR3 has 14 residues. Trimming pared 7 bases from V and 3 bases from J, leaving 15 bases between. Germline CDR1 reads SEHNR; CDR2 reads FQNEAQ (reference sequence). CDR3 sequence reads: CASTLGGPEETQYF. The DNA for the CDR3 is TGTGCCAGCACTTTAGGGGGTCCAGAAGAGACCCAGTACTTC. The entire variable domain, with the rest obtained from reference TRBV7-9 and TRBJ2-5, is as follows: DTGVSQNPRHKITKRGQNVTFRCDPISEHNRLYWYRQTLGQGPEFLTYFQNEAQLEKSRLLSDRFSAERPKGSFSTLEIQRTEQGDSAMYLCASTLGGPEETQYFGPGTRLLVL.

There are many counts of this clone. V gene TRBV19 combines with J gene TRBJ2-3; 11 bases fit TRBD2. The CDR3 is 16 residues long. V lost 0 bases, J lost 11 bases, and 10 bases stayed unmatched. Germline lookup yields CDR1 LNHDA and CDR2 SQIVND (reference sequence). The CDR3 DNA sequence: TGTGCCAGTAGTATAGAGGGTAGCGGGGGGGCCCGCCGGCAGTATTTT. Its protein product is CASSIEGSGGARRQYF.

The chain joins TRBV28 to TRBJ2-4; unclear D gene. V was trimmed by 3 bases and J by 0 bases, leaving 9 bases between them. The CDR3 sequence is 15 residues long. Germline values: CDR1 MDHEN, CDR2 SYDVKM. The CDR3 DNA reads as TGTGCCAGCAGTTTGAATACTTTAGCCAAAAACATTCAGTACTTC. Translating gives CASSLNTLAKNIQYF.

This clone is a singleton in its sample. V usage is TRBV4-1 and J usage is TRBJ1-3; a weak D match, TRBD1 (5 bases). CDR3 length: 16 residues. The germline CDR1 and CDR2 sequences are MGHRA and YSYEKL. V was clipped by 4 bases and J by 4 bases, with 17 bases between them. CDR3 nucleotides: TGCGCCAGCAGCCTACGCCTGGGAGGGGACGGAAACACCATATATTTT. It is translated as CASSLRLGGDGNTIYF.

The table lists this clone with a count of one. The chain links TRBV28 to TRBJ1-2; D remains ambiguous. Germline lookup yields CDR1 MDHEN and CDR2 SYDVKM. Trimming left V 5 bases short and J 10 bases short, with 11 bases between. The CDR3 sequence is 11 residues long. The chain's CDR3 is CASSTTGVYTF. CDR3 nucleotides: TGTGCCAGCAGTACGACCGGAGTCTACACCTTC.

The V and J genes are TRBV19 and TRBJ1-2; 7 bases map to TRBD1. Germline CDR1 reads LNHDA; CDR2 reads SQIVND (reference sequence). This CDR3 contains 15 residues. With 5 bases clipped from V and 3 bases from J, the junction kept 9 bases outside the gene matches. CDR3 nucleotides: TGTGCCAGTAGTGTCAGCCGGGACAGTTACTATGGCTACACCTTC. The encoded protein is CASSVSRDSYYGYTF.

The chain carries TRBV9 and TRBJ1-1; possible D gene TRBD1, 5 bases. Germline assignment: CDR1 SGDLS and CDR2 YYNGEE. The CDR3 is 18 residues long. V dropped 2 bases and J dropped 1 base, with 21 bases sitting between them. CDR3 protein: CASSVSPQEGQGNTEAFF. CDR3 DNA: TGTGCCAGCAGCGTTTCGCCTCAGGAGGGCCAGGGGAACACTGAAGCTTTCTTT.